This section outlines one T cell receptor (beta chain) sequence together with its context. What it recognizes is unknown. The data derive from a study of cytomegalovirus exposure and HLA in healthy donors. Study-wide results and limits: Among TCR sequences, most were rare, though some public TCRs appeared in many donors.

A multiplex PCR was run with 60 Vbeta primers and 13 Jbeta primers. TCRdb's table, derived via immunoSEQ multiplex PCR, lists solely in-frame clones and lacks some. The sample has 80,000 to 100,000 clones, around 75% seen once. Per the germline V gene, CDR1 is MGHDK and CDR2 is SYGVNS. The CDR3 extends over 17 amino acids. Trimming cost V 2 bases and J 1 base; bases outside gene matches: 7. The rearrangement uses TRBV25-1 and TRBJ1-5, with 8 bases fitting TRBD1. This receptor was obtained from a man aged 18-30 years in good health and CMV-seropositive. The sequenced material came from PBMCs. As DNA, the CDR3 is TGTGCCAGCAGTGAACAGGGGGCAAATGGGAGCAATCAGCCCCAGCATTTT. Amino acid sequence: CASSEQGANGSNQPQHF.